Here is one TCR beta chain with its context. Only in-frame clones appear in the TCRdb table, and some are missing; sequencing was by immunoSEQ multiplex PCR. The top ten hold 20% to 25% of the sample, which has roughly 52,000 clones, roughly 82% seen once. The germline gives CDR1 SGDLS, CDR2 YYNGEE. This CDR3 has 17 amino acids. The trim removed 0 bases at V and 0 bases at J, leaving 8 bases unmatched. This entry belongs to a study of blood T cell repertoires in COVID-19. Study as a whole: PBMCs, B-cell-depleted T cells, or T cells provided the cDNA or gDNA that made up the material.

The V call is TRBV9, the J call TRBJ1-2; 7 bases line up with TRBD1. This TCR came from a woman of 80 years or more with acute or convalescent COVID-19. The sequenced sample was peripheral blood. In nucleotides, the CDR3 is TGTGCCAGCAGCGTAGGGCCGGGGACAGCTCCTAACTATGGCTACACCTTC. Translation gives CASSVGPGTAPNYGYTF.